The sequence of this TCR beta chain was determined in a study of blood T cell repertoires in COVID-19. The CDR3 sequence is 15 residues long. Germline V CDR1 and CDR2: SGHTS, YDEGEE. With 2 bases removed from V and 8 bases from J, the gap between germline ends came to 17 bases. Using immunoSEQ multiplex PCR, the repertoire was profiled, and TCRdb retains in-frame clones only, with some absent. This table holds 45,000 to 55,000 clones, more than 60% found once. The chain combines TRBV5-8 with TRBJ2-1, with D possibly matching TRBD2 (5 bases). The material sequenced was peripheral blood. The receptor's source is a human donor with active or convalescent COVID-19. The donor label of this sample is uncertain. This CDR3 reads CASSFPWQRYDEQFF. In DNA form, the CDR3 reads TGTGCCAGCAGCTTTCCGTGGCAGCGGTACGATGAGCAGTTCTTC. The whole variable domain, remainder taken from reference TRBV5-8 and TRBJ2-1, is EAGVTQSPTHLIKTRGQQATLRCSPISGHTSVYWYQQALGLGLQFLLWYDEGEERNRGNFPPRFSGRQFPNYSSELNVNALELEDSALYLCASSFPWQRYDEQFFGPGTRLTVL.